The next 3 T cell receptor beta chains were all read from a single sample in a study of blood T cells in healthy people across ages. Primed by a sample-barcoded 5' primer and a J-beta primer mix, a second PCR proceeded for roughly 7 to 12 cycles. One entry per CDR3 protein results from TCRdb running MiXCR on the 5' RACE reads. The sample consists of roughly 1.4 million distinct CDR3 sequences, approximately 59% of them appearing once. Specimen: blood. These receptors originate from a man aged 18 to 30 in good health.

V and J are TRBV5-1 and TRBJ2-7; D gene uncertain. Trimming shortened V by 4 bases and J by 5 bases, and 22 bases separated the two germline ends. The CDR3 has 16 residues. The germline gives CDR1 SGHRS, CDR2 YFSETQ. The CDR3 DNA is TGCGCCAGCAGCCCCTATTCGAATCCTATTATCGACGAGCAGTACTTC. As protein: CASSPYSNPIIDEQYF.

The chain recombines TRBV29-1 with TRBJ2-2; 12 bases map to TRBD2. There are 13 residues in the CDR3. Germline trimming cut 8 bases from V and 6 bases from J; bases unmatched to any gene: 4. Germline assignment: CDR1 SQVTM and CDR2 ANQGSEA. The CDR3 here is CSFRLAGAGELFF. CDR3 nucleotides: TGCAGCTTTCGACTAGCGGGAGCCGGGGAGCTGTTTTTT.

The chain employs TRBV29-1 and TRBJ2-1; D perhaps matches TRBD2 (6 bases). Germline lookup yields CDR1 SQVTM and CDR2 ANQGSEA. Trimming shortened V by 3 bases and J by 2 bases, and 14 bases separated the two germline ends. The length of the CDR3 is 15 residues. The CDR3 bases are TGCAGCGTTGATCTCCCCCGGGGGACCTACAATGAGCAGTTCTTC. It encodes CSVDLPRGTYNEQFF.